This T cell receptor (beta chain) derives from a study of blood T cell repertoires in COVID-19. Background on the study: Samples of COVID-19 (acute and convalescent) were obtained from the United States, Italy and Spain. The analysed material was cDNA or gDNA that came from T cells, B-cell-depleted T cells, or PBMCs.

The CDR3 contains 14 residues. V lost 0 bases to trimming and J lost 3 bases, with 8 bases between them. Germline CDR1 KGHSH, CDR2 LQKENI. Original analysis: The assay estimated nucleated cells by amplifying reference gene primers. The data were produced by immunoSEQ multiplex PCR, yet TCRdb's version contains in-frame clones alone and is incomplete. V and J calls and clone size are copied from that table; D and trimming were computed from the DNA. The sample records roughly 340,000 clones, about 93% being singletons. The source material was peripheral blood. The chain combines TRBV18 with TRBJ1-1; D gene uncertain. The sequence came from a woman between 18 and 29 years old who had recovered from COVID-19. As DNA, the CDR3 is TGTGCCAGCTCACCACCCTTGCGAGACACTGAAGCTTTCTTT. Its protein is CASSPPLRDTEAFF.